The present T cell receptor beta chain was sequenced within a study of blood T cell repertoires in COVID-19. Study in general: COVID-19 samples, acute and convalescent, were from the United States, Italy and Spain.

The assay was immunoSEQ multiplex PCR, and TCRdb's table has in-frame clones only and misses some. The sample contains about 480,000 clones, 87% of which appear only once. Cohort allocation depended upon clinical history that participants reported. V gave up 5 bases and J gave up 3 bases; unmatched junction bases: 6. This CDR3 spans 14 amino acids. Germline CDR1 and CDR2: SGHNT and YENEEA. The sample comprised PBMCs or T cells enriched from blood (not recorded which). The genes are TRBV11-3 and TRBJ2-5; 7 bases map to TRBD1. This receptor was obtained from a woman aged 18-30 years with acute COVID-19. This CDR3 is CASSPGTEEETQYF. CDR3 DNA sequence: TGTGCCAGCAGCCCCGGGACAGAAGAAGAGACCCAGTACTTC.